This T cell receptor (beta chain) originates from a study of blood T cells in healthy people across ages. A second PCR of roughly 7 to 11 cycles used a sample-barcoded 5' primer and a J-beta primer mix. TCRdb re-called the 5' RACE reads with MiXCR, one entry per CDR3 protein. The data contain approximately 810,000 distinct CDR3 sequences, roughly 40% of them singletons. V was pared by 4 bases and J by 2 bases, with 15 bases between. CDR1 is SGHDT, CDR2 YYEEEE, per germline. The CDR3 consists of 15 residues. Study-level points and caveats: Long-lived and aged donors differed, with more naive CD4+ cells and higher diversity in the long-lived. Older age went with lower TCR beta diversity per million T cells, in a roughly linear way.

This clonotype was seen only a few times. Its cognate antigen is unknown. This receptor was taken from a man younger than 30 in good health. The sample consisted of blood. The J gene is TRBJ2-5, the V gene TRBV5-6; D is perhaps TRBD1 (5 bases). The CDR3 DNA reads as TGTGCCAGCAGCCAAGGGGCAGGGTTACAAGAGACCCAGTACTTC. Amino acid sequence: CASSQGAGLQETQYF.